This entry concerns a single T cell receptor beta chain. Its cognate antigen has yet to be identified. Base qualities are not provided; no much larger clone lies one nucleotide away. One collaborating source in Seattle enrolled patients while the patients were actively infected and followed the patients over time throughout the course of disease. The collaborating institutions used their own protocols to collect whole blood in K2EDTA tubes. For TCRbeta analysis, collaborators shipped samples as frozen whole blood, isolated PBMCs, or DNA extracted from either of those sample types. V lost 4 bases and J lost 6 bases; the stretch between them is 17 bases long. As encoded in the germline V gene (reference sequence), CDR1 is SGHKS while CDR2 is YYEKEE. Spanning cysteine to phenylalanine, the CDR3 consists of 15 amino acids. The kept DNA is CDR3 alone, 45 bases in frame from the first base. This entry is derived from a study of blood T cell repertoires in COVID-19 (dated by TCRdb to 2018 to 2020). With respect to the entire study: Samples from collaborators originated in the United States, Italy and Spain and spanned both the acute and convalescent phases of COVID-19. The material from the prospective study consisted of cDNA or gDNA derived from T cells, B-cell-depleted T cells, or PBMCs. The dataset comprised deeply sampled blood TCRbeta repertoires from subjects exposed to, actively infected with, or recovered from COVID-19. Samples were obtained from the ongoing ImmuneRACE study (first 160 participants) and from 1,254 subjects provided by 6 global collaborators. Where available, HLA class I and class II types were taken from metadata supplied by the sample provider and were not determined by assay-based typing. A de-identified subject ID, COVID-19 status, age in years and sex were almost always included in the sample metadata. A freely available public database, intended as a resource for researchers studying the immune response to SARS-CoV-2, is where the repertoires were released. Results the study describes overall, beyond this receptor: Clinical and demographic metadata were provided uncurated, with the amount varying by source and participant.

TCRbeta CDR3 regions were amplified from genomic DNA by means of the immunoSEQ Assay, a bias-controlled multiplex PCR. As for the original processing: The number of nucleated cells in each sample was estimated by amplification of reference gene primers within the assay. To quantify the absolute abundance of each unique TCRbeta CDR3 rearrangement, sequence reads were collapsed and filtered. For each sample, productive Simpson clonality was calculated as the square root of Simpson's diversity index over productive rearrangements. What TCRdb holds here is the immuneACCESS table cut down to in-frame rearrangements. Part of the clones is not present; checked against another copy, under half of the missing clones reflect an unresolved V gene, and the others are unexplained. That table gives V, J and clone size, and the DNA gave D and trimming. Present in this sample are some 180,000 clones, 70% to 90% of which were seen just once. Jointly, the top ten make up 15% to 20% of the sample.

The material sequenced was peripheral blood. This TCR came from a man aged 50-59 years with COVID-19, enrolled during active disease. The chain joins TRBV5-5 to TRBJ1-5, and possibly TRBD1, on 6 matching bases. The nucleotides read TGTGCCAGCAGCCTTTCTTACAGGGAGGGTCAGCCCCAGCATTTT. Translated, it reads CASSLSYREGQPQHF.